The clone carrying this TCR beta chain was counted between two and nine times. J gave up 15 bases and V 1 base, and 6 bases lay outside the gene matches. CDR1 and CDR2 from the germline V gene are SGHAT and FQDESV (reference sequence). The CDR3 extends over 12 amino acids. This entry comes from a study of blood T cell repertoires in COVID-19. As processed by the authors: The assay estimated nucleated cells by amplifying reference gene primers. This table comes from immunoSEQ multiplex PCR, and its TCRdb copy is limited to in-frame clones, with some not included. D and trimming were read from the DNA, whereas the V and J calls and clone size are those reported in that table. The sample lists under 95,000 clones, around four fifths occurring once.

Input material: peripheral blood. This chain connects TRBV11-1 to TRBJ2-1; 7 nucleotides line up with TRBD2. The receptor comes from a woman between 65 and 79 years old with acute or convalescent COVID-19. CDR3 in DNA: TGTGCCAGCAGCTTAGATCTGGGGGGGAGGTTCTTC. This encodes CASSLDLGGRFF.